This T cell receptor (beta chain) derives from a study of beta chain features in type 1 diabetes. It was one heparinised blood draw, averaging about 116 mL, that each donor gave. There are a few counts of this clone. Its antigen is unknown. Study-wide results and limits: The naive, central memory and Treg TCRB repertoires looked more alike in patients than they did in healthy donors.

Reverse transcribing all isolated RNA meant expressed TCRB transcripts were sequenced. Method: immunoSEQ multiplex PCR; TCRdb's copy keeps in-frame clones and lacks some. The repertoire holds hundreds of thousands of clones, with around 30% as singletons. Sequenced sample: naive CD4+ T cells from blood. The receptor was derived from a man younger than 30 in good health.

The CDR3 sequence is CASSKGAGDPYNEQFF. CDR3 sequence (DNA): TGTGCCAGCAGCAAAGGGGCGGGAGACCCCTACAATGAGCAGTTCTTC. The V gene is TRBV21-1, the J gene TRBJ2-1; whether TRBD2, the table's D call, matches the DNA was not checked. TRBV21-1 is reported as a pseudogene. The CDR3 contains 16 residues.